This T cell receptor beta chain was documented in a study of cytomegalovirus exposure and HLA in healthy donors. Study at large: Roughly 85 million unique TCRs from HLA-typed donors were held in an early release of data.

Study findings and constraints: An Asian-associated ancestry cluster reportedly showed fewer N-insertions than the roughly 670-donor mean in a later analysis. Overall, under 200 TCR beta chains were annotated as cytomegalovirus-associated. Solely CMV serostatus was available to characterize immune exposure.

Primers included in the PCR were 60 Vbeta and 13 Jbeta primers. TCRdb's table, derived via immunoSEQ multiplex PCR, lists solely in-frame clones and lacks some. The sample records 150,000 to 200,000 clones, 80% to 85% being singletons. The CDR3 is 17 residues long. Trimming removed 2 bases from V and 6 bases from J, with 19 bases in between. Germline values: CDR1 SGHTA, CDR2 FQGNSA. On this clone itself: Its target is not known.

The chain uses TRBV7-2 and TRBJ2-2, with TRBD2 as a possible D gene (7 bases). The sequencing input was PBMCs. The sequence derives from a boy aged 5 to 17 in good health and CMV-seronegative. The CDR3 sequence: CASSLRGGDRVSGELFF. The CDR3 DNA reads TGTGCCAGCAGCTTAAGAGGGGGGGATCGGGTATCCGGGGAGCTGTTTTTT.